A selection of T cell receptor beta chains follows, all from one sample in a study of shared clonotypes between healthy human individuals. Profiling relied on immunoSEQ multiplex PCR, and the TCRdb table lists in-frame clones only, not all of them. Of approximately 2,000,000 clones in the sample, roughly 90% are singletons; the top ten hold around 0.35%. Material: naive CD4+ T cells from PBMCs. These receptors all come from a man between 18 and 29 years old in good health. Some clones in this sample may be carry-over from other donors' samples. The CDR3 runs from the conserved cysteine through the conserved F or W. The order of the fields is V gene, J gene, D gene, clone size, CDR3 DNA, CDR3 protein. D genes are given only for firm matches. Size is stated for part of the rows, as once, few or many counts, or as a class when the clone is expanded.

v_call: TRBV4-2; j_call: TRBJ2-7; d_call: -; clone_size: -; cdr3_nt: TGTGCCAGCAGCCCACCGTCCGCTCTTCGACAGCAGTACGAGCAGTACTTC; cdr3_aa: CASSPPSALRQQYEQYF
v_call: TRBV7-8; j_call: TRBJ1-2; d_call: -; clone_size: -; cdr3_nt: TGTGCCAGCAGCTTACACGGGGGCGCCGAGGATGGCTACACCTTC; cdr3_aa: CASSLHGGAEDGYTF
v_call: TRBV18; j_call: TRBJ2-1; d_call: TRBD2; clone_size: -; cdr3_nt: TGTGCCAGCTCACCTACCACGACTAGCGAAAATGAGCAGTTCTTC; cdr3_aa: CASSPTTTSENEQFF
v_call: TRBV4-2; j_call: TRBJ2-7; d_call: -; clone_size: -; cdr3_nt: TGTGCCAGCAGCCAAAGTTGGGACAAAGCCTACGAGCAGTACTTC; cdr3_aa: CASSQSWDKAYEQYF
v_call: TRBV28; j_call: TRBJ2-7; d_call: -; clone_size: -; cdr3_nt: TGTGCCAGCAGTCTGACCGCACCGACCTACGAGCAGTACTTC; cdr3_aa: CASSLTAPTYEQYF
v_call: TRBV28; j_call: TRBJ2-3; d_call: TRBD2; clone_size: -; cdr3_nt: TGTGCCAGCAGCCCCGGGACTAGCGGGACAGATACGCAGTATTTT; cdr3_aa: CASSPGTSGTDTQYF
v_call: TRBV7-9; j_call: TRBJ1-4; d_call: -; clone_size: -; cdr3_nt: TGTGCCAGCAGCTTAGGTGGGACGGCCTTGGGGGGTGAAAAACTGTTTTTT; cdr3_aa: CASSLGGTALGGEKLFF
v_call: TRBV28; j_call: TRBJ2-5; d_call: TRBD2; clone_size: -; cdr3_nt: TGTGCCAGCAGTGTGACTAGCGGGAGGCGGCCCCAGTACTTC; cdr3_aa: CASSVTSGRRPQYF
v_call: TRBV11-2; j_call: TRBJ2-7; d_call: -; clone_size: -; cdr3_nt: TGTGCCAGCAGCTCCCTTAGCGAGAATCTGGGCGAGCAGTACTTC; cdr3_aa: CASSSLSENLGEQYF
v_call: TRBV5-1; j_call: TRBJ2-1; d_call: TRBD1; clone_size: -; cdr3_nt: TGCGCCAGCAGCTTGTACCCCGGACAGGGCAACAATGAGCAGTTCTTC; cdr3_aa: CASSLYPGQGNNEQFF
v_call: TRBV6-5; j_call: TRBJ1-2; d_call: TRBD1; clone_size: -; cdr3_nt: TGTGCCAGCAGTTACGTGGACAGGGATGGCTACACCTTC; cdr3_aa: CASSYVDRDGYTF
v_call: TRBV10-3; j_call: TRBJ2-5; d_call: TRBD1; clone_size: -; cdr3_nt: TGTGCCATCGGAACTCTGCCGGGACAGACTTTCCAAGAGACCCAGTACTTC; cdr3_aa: CAIGTLPGQTFQETQYF
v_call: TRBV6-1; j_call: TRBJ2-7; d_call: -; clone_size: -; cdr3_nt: TGTGCCAGCAGTGAAGGAGCCGGGGCGACCTACGAGCAGTACTTC; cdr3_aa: CASSEGAGATYEQYF
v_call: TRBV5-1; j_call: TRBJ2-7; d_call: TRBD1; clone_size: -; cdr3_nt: TGCGCCAGCGGGGGACAGGGGTTCAACGAGCAGTACTTC; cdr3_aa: CASGGQGFNEQYF
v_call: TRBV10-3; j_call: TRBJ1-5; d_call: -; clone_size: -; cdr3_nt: TGTGCCATCAGCACCGCGGGAGAGAATCAGCCCCAGCATTTT; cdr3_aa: CAISTAGENQPQHF
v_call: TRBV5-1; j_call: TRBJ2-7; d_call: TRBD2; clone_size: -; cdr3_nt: TGCGCCAGCAGCTTGGGTTTTAGCGGGAGCCCGACGTACGAGCAGTACTTC; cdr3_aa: CASSLGFSGSPTYEQYF
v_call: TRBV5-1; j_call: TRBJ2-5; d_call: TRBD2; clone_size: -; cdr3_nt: TGCGCCAGCAGCTTATCCCCCAATGGCGGGAGAGGCCAAGAGACCCAGTACTTC; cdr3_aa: CASSLSPNGGRGQETQYF
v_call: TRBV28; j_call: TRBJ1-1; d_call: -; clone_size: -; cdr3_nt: TGTGCCAGCAGGATGACGAACACTGAAGCTTTCTTT; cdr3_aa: CASRMTNTEAFF
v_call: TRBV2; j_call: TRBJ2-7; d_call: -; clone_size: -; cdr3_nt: TGTGCCAGCATGGGGAGACAATCCGGCTACGAGCAGTACTTC; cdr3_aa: CASMGRQSGYEQYF
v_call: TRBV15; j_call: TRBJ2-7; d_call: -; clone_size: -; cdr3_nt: TGTGCCACCAGCACACGTGGGGGGACCTACGAGCAGTACTTC; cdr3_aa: CATSTRGGTYEQYF
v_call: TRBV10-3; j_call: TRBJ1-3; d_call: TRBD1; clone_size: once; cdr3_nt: TGTGCCATCAGTGATTTGGCGGGACAGGGGTATCTCTCGGCCATATATTTT; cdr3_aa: CAISDLAGQGYLSAIYF
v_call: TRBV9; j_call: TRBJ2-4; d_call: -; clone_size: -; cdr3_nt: TGTGCCAGCAGCGCGAGCCCAAGGCCGGCGGCCAAAAACATTCAGTACTTC; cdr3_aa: CASSASPRPAAKNIQYF
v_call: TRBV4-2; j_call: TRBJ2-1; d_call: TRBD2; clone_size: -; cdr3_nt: TGTGCCAGCAGCCAAGTGGAGGGAGGGCCGAGAAATGAGCAGTTCTTC; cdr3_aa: CASSQVEGGPRNEQFF
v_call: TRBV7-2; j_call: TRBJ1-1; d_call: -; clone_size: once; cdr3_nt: TGTGCCAGCAGCTCCTTCGGGGGGGACACTGAAGCTTTCTTT; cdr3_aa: CASSSFGGDTEAFF
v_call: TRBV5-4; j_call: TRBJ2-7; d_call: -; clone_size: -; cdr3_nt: TGTGCCAGCAGCTTGGCCGGTCGGGACGAGCAGTACTTC; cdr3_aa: CASSLAGRDEQYF
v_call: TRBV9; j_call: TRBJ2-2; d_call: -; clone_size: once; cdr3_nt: TGTGCCAGCAGCGTAGTAATAAGTGACACCGGGGAGCTGTTTTTT; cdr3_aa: CASSVVISDTGELFF
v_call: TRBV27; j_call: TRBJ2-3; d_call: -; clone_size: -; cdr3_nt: TGTGCCAGCAGTGTCTCCTCTTGGGTTGATACGCAGTATTTT; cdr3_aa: CASSVSSWVDTQYF
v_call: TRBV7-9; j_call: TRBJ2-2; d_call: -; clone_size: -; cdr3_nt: TGTGCCAGCAGCTTATCCGGGAACACCGGGGAGCTGTTTTTT; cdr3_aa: CASSLSGNTGELFF
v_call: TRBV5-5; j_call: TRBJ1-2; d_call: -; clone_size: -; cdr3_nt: TGTGCCAGCAGCATGGGGCCGCCGGCGGGTGACTATGGCTACACCTTC; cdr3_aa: CASSMGPPAGDYGYTF
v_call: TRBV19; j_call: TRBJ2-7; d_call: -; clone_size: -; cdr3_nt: TGTGCCAGTAGTATAGAGGGGCAGGGGAAATACGAGCAGTACTTC; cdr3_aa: CASSIEGQGKYEQYF
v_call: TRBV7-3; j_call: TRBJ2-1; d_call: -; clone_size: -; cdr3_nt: TGTGCCAGCAGCCCGACCGGGACTTACTACAATGAGCAGTTCTTC; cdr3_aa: CASSPTGTYYNEQFF
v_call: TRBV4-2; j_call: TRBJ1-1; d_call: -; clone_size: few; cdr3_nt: TGTGCCAGCAGCCGGTTTCAGGGTGGGGACACTGAAGCTTTCTTT; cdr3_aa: CASSRFQGGDTEAFF
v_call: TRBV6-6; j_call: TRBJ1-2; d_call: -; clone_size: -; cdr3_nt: TGTGCCAGCAGAGATCCCGTCGTCTATGGCTACACCTTC; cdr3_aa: CASRDPVVYGYTF
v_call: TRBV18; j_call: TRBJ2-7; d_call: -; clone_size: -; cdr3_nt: TGTGCCAGCTCACCAGACAGCGTCCGGAACGAGCAGTACTTC; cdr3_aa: CASSPDSVRNEQYF
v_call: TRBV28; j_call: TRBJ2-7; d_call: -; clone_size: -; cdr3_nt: TGTGCCAGCAGTGAACACAGGGTCTCCTACGAGCAGTACTTC; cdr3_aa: CASSEHRVSYEQYF
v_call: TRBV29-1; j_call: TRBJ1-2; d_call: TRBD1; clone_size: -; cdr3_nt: TGCAGCGTTGCCCTGGACAGGGGGCCTCGAGGCTACACCTTC; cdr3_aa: CSVALDRGPRGYTF
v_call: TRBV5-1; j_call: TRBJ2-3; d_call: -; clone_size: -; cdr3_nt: TGCGCCAGCAGCTTGGATCAGGGCCGCACAGATACGCAGTATTTT; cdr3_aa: CASSLDQGRTDTQYF
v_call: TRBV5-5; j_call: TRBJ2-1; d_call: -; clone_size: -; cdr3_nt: TGTGCCAGCAGCTTGACAGCCAACTCCTACAATGAGCAGTTCTTC; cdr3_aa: CASSLTANSYNEQFF
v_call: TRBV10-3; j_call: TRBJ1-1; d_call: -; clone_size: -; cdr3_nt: TGTGCCATCAGTGAGTCATCGGGGAGAACTGAAGCTTTCTTT; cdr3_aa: CAISESSGRTEAFF
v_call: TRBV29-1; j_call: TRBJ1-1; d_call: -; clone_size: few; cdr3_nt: TGCAGCGGTTTAACAGGAGGCACTGAAGCTTTCTTT; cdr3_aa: CSGLTGGTEAFF
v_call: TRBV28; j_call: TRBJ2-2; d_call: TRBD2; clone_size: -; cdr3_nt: TGTGCCAGCAGTTTCCCCGTCGGGACTAGCGGGAGAAGGTCCGGGGAGCTGTTTTTT; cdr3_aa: CASSFPVGTSGRRSGELFF
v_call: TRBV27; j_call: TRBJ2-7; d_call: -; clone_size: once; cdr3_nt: TGTGCCAGCAGTTTCGTCTCTTACGAGCAGTACTTC; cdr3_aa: CASSFVSYEQYF
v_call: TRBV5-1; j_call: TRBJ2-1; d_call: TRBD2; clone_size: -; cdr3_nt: TGCGCCAGCAGCTGGGGACTAGCCTTCGACAATGAGCAGTTCTTC; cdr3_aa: CASSWGLAFDNEQFF
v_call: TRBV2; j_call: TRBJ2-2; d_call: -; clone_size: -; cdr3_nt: TGTGCCACCTCCGGGACATCCGCCGGGGAGCTGTTTTTT; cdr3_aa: CATSGTSAGELFF
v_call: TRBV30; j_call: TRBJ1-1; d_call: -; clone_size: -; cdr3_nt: TGTGCCTGGAGTGTACCAGGGCCCACTGAAGCTTTCTTT; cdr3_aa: CAWSVPGPTEAFF
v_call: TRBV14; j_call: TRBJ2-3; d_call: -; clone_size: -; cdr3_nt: TGTGCCAGCAGCCAAGGTAGACCACAGGGAGATACGCAGTATTTT; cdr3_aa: CASSQGRPQGDTQYF
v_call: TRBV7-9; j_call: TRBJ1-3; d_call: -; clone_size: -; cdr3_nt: TGTGCCAGCAGCTTAGACAGGCGCTCTGGAAACACCATATATTTT; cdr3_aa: CASSLDRRSGNTIYF
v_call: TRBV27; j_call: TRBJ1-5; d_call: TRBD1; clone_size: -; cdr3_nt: TGTGCCAGCCGCGCACAGGGGAGATTTCAGCCCCAGCATTTT; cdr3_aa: CASRAQGRFQPQHF
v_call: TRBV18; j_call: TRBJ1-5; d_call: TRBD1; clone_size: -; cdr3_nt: TGTGCCAGCCACACGGGACAGGACAATCAGCCCCAGCATTTT; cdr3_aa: CASHTGQDNQPQHF
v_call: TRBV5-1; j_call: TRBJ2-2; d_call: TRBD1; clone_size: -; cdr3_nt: TGCGCCAGCAGCCGGACAGGGAACACCGGGGAGCTGTTTTTT; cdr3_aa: CASSRTGNTGELFF
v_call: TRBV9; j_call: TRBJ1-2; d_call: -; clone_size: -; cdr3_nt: TGTGCCAGCAGCGTAGATAGGAGCCTTAACTATGGCTACACCTTC; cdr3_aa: CASSVDRSLNYGYTF